These 13 T cell receptor beta chains were sequenced from one sample in a study of cytomegalovirus exposure and HLA in healthy donors. TCRdb's copy holds only in-frame clones and misses some; the assay was immunoSEQ multiplex PCR. This sample has about 150,000 clones, with more than 70% found just once. Sequenced: PBMCs. These receptors all stem from a human donor in good health.

The rearrangement joins TRBV5-6 to TRBJ1-5; TRBD1 might be the D (5 bases). Looked up from germline, CDR1 is SGHDT and CDR2 is YYEEEE. Trimming removed 3 bases from V and 7 bases from J, with 14 bases in between. The CDR3 runs to 14 residues. In DNA form, the CDR3 reads TGTGCCAGCAGCTCGGCGGGGGTAGGGCAGCCCCAGCATTTT. Translating it yields CASSSAGVGQPQHF.

The chain links TRBV4-1 to TRBJ1-5; 8 bases line up with TRBD1. Germline CDR1 is MGHRA and CDR2 is YSYEKL. The CDR3 contains 17 residues. V lost 2 bases to trimming and J lost 3 bases; unmatched junction nucleotides: 9. CDR3 amino acids: CASSQFQGANFNQPQHF. The CDR3 coding sequence is TGCGCCAGCAGCCAATTCCAGGGGGCAAATTTCAATCAGCCCCAGCATTTT.

The chain joins TRBV28 to TRBJ2-2, with unresolved D. The ends were cut back, 5 bases at V and 0 bases at J, with 4 bases in the middle. The CDR3 runs 13 residues. Per germline, CDR1 MDHEN and CDR2 SYDVKM. DNA for the CDR3: TGTGCCAGCAGTCTCCCGAACACCGGGGAGCTGTTTTTT. Protein product: CASSLPNTGELFF.

J is TRBJ1-5 and V is TRBV19; no clear D. Per germline, CDR1 LNHDA and CDR2 SQIVND (reference sequence). This CDR3 contains 14 residues. The V end lost 5 bases, the J end lost 3 bases, and 11 bases lay between the germline ends. The CDR3 sequence is CASSSVEPNQPQHF. The DNA for the CDR3 is TGTGCCAGTAGTTCGGTTGAACCCAATCAGCCCCAGCATTTT.

This clone has only a few counts. V gene TRBV27 combines with J gene TRBJ2-1; a possible D gene is TRBD2 (6 bases). CDR3 length: 14 amino acids. Germline V CDR1 and CDR2: MNHEY, SMNVEV (reference sequence). Trimming shortened V by 1 base and J by 10 bases, and 14 bases separated the two germline ends. The CDR3 loop is CASSLWGGGKEQFF. CDR3 nucleotide sequence: TGTGCCAGCAGTTTATGGGGTGGGGGGAAGGAGCAGTTCTTC.

V is TRBV18 and J is TRBJ1-2; TRBD1 matches at 7 bases. The germline CDR1 and CDR2 sequences are KGHSH and LQKENI. V trimming: 3 bases; J trimming: 7 bases; junction bases outside the gene matches: 8. The CDR3 is 14 residues long. The DNA of the CDR3 is TGTGCCAGCTCACCGACAGGGCCGGGGACTGGCTACACCTTC. It yields the protein CASSPTGPGTGYTF.

The rearrangement uses TRBV6-1 and TRBJ2-1, with D maybe TRBD2 (6 bases). This CDR3 region has 13 residues. Germline V CDR1 and CDR2: MNHNS, SASEGT. V was pared by 7 bases and J by 6 bases, with 13 bases between. The CDR3 spells CASMRHGGNEQFF. DNA for the CDR3: TGTGCCAGCATGCGACACGGGGGCAATGAGCAGTTCTTC.

This chain's CDR3 is CASSSRDSSGNTIYF. CDR3 nucleotides: TGTGCCAGCAGCTCCCGTGACAGCTCTGGAAACACCATATATTTT. The chain links TRBV7-2 to TRBJ1-3; possibly TRBD1 for D (5 bases). This CDR3 is 15 amino acids long. In germline, CDR1 is SGHTA, CDR2 FQGNSA. V was shortened by 4 bases and J by 0 bases, with 10 bases between the two germline ends. Complete variable domain (other parts from reference TRBV7-2 and TRBJ1-3): GAGVSQSPSNKVTEKGKDVELRCDPISGHTALYWYRQSLGQGLEFLIYFQGNSAPDKSGLPSDRFSAERTGGSVSTLTIQRTQQEDSAVYLCASSSRDSSGNTIYFGEGSWLTVV.

The chain couples TRBV6-6 to TRBJ1-1, with a tentative D call TRBD1 (6 bases). Germline lookup yields CDR1 MNHNY and CDR2 SVGAGI (reference sequence). V was clipped by 6 bases and J by 4 bases, with 15 bases between them. The CDR3 runs 14 residues. The CDR3 DNA reads as TGTGCCAGCAGCAAGGACACAGGGATCACTGAAGCTTTCTTT. Its translation: CASSKDTGITEAFF.

This chain connects TRBV6-1 to TRBJ2-1, with D hard to call. Germline CDR1 reads MNHNS; CDR2 reads SASEGT. V shed 10 bases and J shed 3 bases, with 7 bases lying between them. The CDR3 extends over 11 amino acids. The CDR3 bases are TGTGCCACCCGAGTCTACAATGAGCAGTTCTTC. It translates to CATRVYNEQFF.

The rearrangement joins TRBV6-6 to TRBJ2-7; possible D gene TRBD1, 6 bases. CDR3 length: 16 residues. CDR1 MNHNY and CDR2 SVGAGI come from the germline V gene (reference sequence). V lost 6 bases, J lost 3 bases, and 21 bases lay in between. In nucleotides, the CDR3 is TGTGCCAGCAGCCAGAGAAACAGGGACCCCATCTACGAGCAGTACTTC. Protein product: CASSQRNRDPIYEQYF.

J is TRBJ1-2 and V is TRBV5-8; 7 nucleotides agree with TRBD1. Germline V gene lookup returns CDR1 SGHTS and CDR2 YDEGEE. V shed 3 bases and J 4 bases; nucleotides not matched to a gene: 6. There are 14 residues in the CDR3. In DNA, the CDR3 is TGTGCCAGCAGCTCCCACAGGGGCGCCTATGGCTACACCTTC. Its protein product is CASSSHRGAYGYTF. The variable domain in full, with the rest retrieved from reference TRBV5-8 and TRBJ1-2, is EAGVTQSPTHLIKTRGQQATLRCSPISGHTSVYWYQQALGLGLQFLLWYDEGEERNRGNFPPRFSGRQFPNYSSELNVNALELEDSALYLCASSSHRGAYGYTFGSGTRLTVV.

This sequence joins TRBV6-5 and TRBJ1-5; 9 positions agree with TRBD1. J gave up 4 bases and V 6 bases, and 7 bases lay outside the gene matches. Germline CDR1 and CDR2: MNHEY and SVGAGI. The CDR3 totals 15 residues. The CDR3 region is CASSEDRGLNQPQHF. The CDR3 coding sequence is TGTGCCAGCAGCGAGGACAGGGGACTAAATCAGCCCCAGCATTTT.